This TCR beta chain was identified during a study of glioma-infiltrating T cells. Study findings and constraints: Only very few CDR3 sequences appeared in both tissue and blood. Tissue-blood divergence was below expectation in non-neoplastic patients, above in gliomas.

This clonotype was detected many times. Its antigen is not known. This clone may be a read error of a much larger clone one base away. The CDR3 covers 13 residues. CDR1 is MNHEY, CDR2 SMNVEV, per germline (reference sequence). Amplification of TCR alpha and beta CDR3 regions from RNA used iRepertoire nested multiplex PCR. One-step reverse transcription and amplification started from around 100-400 ng of tissue mRNA or PBMC total RNA. One entry per CDR3 protein, called by TCRdb with MiXCR from the multiplex PCR reads. The table shows around 10,000 distinct CDR3 sequences, with about three fifths occurring only once.

Sequenced: glioma tissue, nonneoplastic brain tissue, or PBMCs (not recorded which). The J gene is TRBJ2-5, the V gene TRBV27; D gene uncertain. This receptor was identified in a human donor with low-grade glioma or glioblastoma, undergoing nonglioma brain surgery, or in good health (not recorded which). CDR3 amino acids: CASSWAPQGTQYF. The CDR3 bases are TGTGCCAGCAGTTGGGCTCCCCAAGGGACCCAGTACTTC.